The sample holds a few counts of the clone carrying this TCR beta chain. The target antigen is unknown. Germline trimming cut 6 bases from V and 3 bases from J; bases unmatched to any gene: 8. This CDR3 region has 17 residues. Per germline, CDR1 MNHEY and CDR2 SVGAGI. This specimen belongs to a study of T-cell reconstitution after alpha-beta-depleted transplantation in children. Study outcomes and limitations: Reports say that about two months after transplant, the alpha-beta T cells came out of several hundred graft clones that had expanded. Surviving recipient T cells and thymic progenitors underlay high day-60 TCRbeta diversity in some patients. T-cell counts and diversity at one year following transplant were attributed mainly to newly produced T cells.

For TCRbeta, the library was prepared with unique molecular identifiers. A single record per CDR3 protein comes from TCRdb applying MiXCR to the PCR reads. The sample shows some 440,000 distinct CDR3 sequences, around 15% of them seen only once. The receptor was derived from a boy younger than two who had a stem cell transplant for Wiskott-Aldrich syndrome, so the T cells may come from the graft donor. The chain combines TRBV6-5 with TRBJ1-6, with 10 bases fitting TRBD1. This specimen was PBMCs, mostly from graft donor cells, taken 360 days after TCRalphabeta/CD19-depleted stem cell transplant. Here the CDR3 DNA reads TGTGCCAGCAGACTGGGACAGGGGAGTCGCTATAATTCACCCCTCCACTTT. As protein: CASRLGQGSRYNSPLHF.